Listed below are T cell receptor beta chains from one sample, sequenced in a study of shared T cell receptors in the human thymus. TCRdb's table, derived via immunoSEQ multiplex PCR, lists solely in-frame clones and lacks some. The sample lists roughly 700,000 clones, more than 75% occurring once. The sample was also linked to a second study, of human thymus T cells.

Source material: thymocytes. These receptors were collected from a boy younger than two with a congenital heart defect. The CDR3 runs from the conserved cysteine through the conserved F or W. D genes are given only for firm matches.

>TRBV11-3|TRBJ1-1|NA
CASSLASATEAFF
TGTGCCAGCAGCTTAGCGAGTGCCACTGAAGCTTTCTTT
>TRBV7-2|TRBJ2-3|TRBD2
CASSTSRAGGPTDTQYF
TGTGCCAGCAGCACTAGTAGGGCGGGAGGGCCCACAGATACGCAGTATTTT
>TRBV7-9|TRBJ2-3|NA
CASSSGTDTQYF
TGTGCCAGCAGCTCCGGCACAGATACGCAGTATTTT
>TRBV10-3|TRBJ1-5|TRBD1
CAISGTGDNQPQHF
TGTGCCATCAGCGGGACAGGTGACAATCAGCCCCAGCATTTT
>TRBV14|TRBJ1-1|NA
CASSHDSHNTEAFF
TGTGCCAGCAGCCACGACAGCCACAACACTGAAGCTTTCTTT
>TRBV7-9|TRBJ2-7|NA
CASSLPGSHEQYF
TGTGCCAGCAGCTTACCCGGGTCGCACGAGCAGTACTTC
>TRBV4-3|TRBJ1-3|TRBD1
CASSQGDRGNTIYF
TGCGCCAGCAGCCAAGGGGACAGGGGAAACACCATATATTTT
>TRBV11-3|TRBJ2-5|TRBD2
CASSWGERGRGETQYF
TGTGCCAGCAGCTGGGGGGAGCGGGGGCGGGGAGAGACCCAGTACTTC
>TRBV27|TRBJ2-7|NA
CASTHIEGFGASSYEQYF
TGTGCCAGCACCCATATTGAGGGCTTTGGCGCAAGCTCCTACGAGCAGTACTTC
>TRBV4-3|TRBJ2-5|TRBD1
CASSLTGGQQETQYF
TGCGCCAGCAGCCTTACAGGGGGCCAACAAGAGACCCAGTACTTC